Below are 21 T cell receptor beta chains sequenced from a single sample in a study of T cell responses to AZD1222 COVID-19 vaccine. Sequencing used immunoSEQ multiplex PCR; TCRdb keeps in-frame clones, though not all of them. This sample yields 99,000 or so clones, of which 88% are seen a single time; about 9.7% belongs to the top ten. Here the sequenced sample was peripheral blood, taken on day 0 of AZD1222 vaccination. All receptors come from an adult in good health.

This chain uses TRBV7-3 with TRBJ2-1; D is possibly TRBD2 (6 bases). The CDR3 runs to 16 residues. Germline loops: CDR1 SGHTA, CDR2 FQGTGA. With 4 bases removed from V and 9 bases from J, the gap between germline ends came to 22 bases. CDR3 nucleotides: TGTGCCAGCAGCTCTACCCGGGACTCGCCACCCGCTGAGCAGTTCTTC. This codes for CASSSTRDSPPAEQFF.

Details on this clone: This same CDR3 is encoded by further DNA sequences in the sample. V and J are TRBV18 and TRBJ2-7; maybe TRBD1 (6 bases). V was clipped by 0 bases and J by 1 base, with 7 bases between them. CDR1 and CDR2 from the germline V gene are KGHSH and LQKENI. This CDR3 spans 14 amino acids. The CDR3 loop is CASSPPGQSYEQYF. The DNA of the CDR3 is TGTGCCAGCTCACCACCGGGACAATCCTACGAGCAGTACTTC. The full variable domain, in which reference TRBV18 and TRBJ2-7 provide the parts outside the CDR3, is NAGVMQNPRHLVRRRGQEARLRCSPMKGHSHVYWYRQLPEEGLKFMVYLQKENIIDESGMPKERFSAEFPKEGPSILRIQQVVRGDSAAYFCASSPPGQSYEQYFGPGTRLTVT.

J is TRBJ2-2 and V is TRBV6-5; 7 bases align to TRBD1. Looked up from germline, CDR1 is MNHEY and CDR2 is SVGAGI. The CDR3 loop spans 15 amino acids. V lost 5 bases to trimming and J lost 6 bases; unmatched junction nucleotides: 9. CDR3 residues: CASSPGTVASGELFF. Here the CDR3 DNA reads TGTGCCAGCAGTCCCGGGACAGTAGCGTCCGGGGAGCTGTTTTTT.

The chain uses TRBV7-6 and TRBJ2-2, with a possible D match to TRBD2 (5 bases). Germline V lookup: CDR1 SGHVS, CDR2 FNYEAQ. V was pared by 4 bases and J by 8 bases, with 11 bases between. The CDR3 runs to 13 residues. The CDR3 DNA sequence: TGTGCCAGCAGCTCCCTTGAGGGTGGGGAGCTGTTTTTT. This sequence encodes CASSSLEGGELFF.

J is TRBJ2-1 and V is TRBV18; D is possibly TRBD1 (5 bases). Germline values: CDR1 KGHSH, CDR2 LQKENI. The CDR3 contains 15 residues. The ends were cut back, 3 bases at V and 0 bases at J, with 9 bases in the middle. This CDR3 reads CASSPGPRSYNEQFF. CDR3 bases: TGTGCCAGCTCACCGGGGCCTCGCTCCTACAATGAGCAGTTCTTC.

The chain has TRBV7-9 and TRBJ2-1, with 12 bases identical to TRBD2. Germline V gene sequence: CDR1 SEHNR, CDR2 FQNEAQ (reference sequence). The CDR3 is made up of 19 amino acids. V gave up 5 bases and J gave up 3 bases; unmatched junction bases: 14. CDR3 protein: CASSPRLAGETIGYNEQFF. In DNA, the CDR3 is TGTGCCAGCAGCCCCAGACTAGCGGGAGAAACGATAGGCTACAATGAGCAGTTCTTC.

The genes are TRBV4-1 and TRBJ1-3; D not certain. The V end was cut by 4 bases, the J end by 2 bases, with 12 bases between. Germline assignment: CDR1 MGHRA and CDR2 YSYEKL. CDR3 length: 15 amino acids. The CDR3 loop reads CASSLVQTPGNTIYF. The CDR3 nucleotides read TGCGCCAGCAGCCTCGTGCAGACCCCTGGAAACACCATATATTTT.

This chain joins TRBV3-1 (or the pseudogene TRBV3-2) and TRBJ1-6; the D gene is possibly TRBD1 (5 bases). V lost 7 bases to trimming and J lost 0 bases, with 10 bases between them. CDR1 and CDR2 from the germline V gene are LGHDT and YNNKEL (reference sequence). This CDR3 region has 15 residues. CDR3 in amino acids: CASTRDSSYNSPLHF. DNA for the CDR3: TGTGCCAGCACCAGAGACAGCTCCTATAATTCACCCCTCCACTTT.

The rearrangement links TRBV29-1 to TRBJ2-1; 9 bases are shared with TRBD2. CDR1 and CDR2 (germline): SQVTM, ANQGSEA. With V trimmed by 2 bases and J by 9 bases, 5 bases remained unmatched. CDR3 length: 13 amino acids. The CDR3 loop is CSVETGTSTEQFF. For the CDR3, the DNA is TGCAGCGTTGAAACCGGGACTAGCACTGAGCAGTTCTTC.

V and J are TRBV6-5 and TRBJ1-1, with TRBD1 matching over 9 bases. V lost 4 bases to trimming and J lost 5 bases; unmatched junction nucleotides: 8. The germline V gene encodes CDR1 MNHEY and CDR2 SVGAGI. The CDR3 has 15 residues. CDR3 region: CASSSRDRGGTEAFF. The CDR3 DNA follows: TGTGCCAGCAGTTCCAGAGACAGGGGGGGTACTGAAGCTTTCTTT.

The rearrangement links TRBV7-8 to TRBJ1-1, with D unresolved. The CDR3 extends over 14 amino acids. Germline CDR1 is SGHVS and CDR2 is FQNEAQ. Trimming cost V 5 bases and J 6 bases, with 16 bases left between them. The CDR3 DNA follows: TGTGCCAGCAGCCCTCATGAGGTATCCGCTGAAGCTTTCTTT. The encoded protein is CASSPHEVSAEAFF.

The CDR3 DNA sequence: TGTGCCAGCAGCCCCTTTAGTGGCACCGGGGAGCTGTTTTTT. Its protein is CASSPFSGTGELFF. The V gene is TRBV7-2, the J gene TRBJ2-2, with D uncertain. The CDR3 extends over 14 amino acids. CDR1 is SGHTA and CDR2 is FQGNSA in the germline V gene. V was trimmed by 5 bases and J by 4 bases, leaving 11 bases between them.

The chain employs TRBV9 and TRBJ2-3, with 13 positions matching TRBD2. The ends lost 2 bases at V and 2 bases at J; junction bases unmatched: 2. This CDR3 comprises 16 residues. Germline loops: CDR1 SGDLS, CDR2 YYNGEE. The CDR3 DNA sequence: TGTGCCAGCAGCGTGGGACTAGCGGGACCCACAGATACGCAGTATTTT. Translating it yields CASSVGLAGPTDTQYF.

CDR3 region: CAWSVDLRGSPLHF. In DNA, the CDR3 is TGTGCCTGGAGTGTCGACCTCCGGGGTTCACCCCTCCACTTT. The rearrangement joins TRBV30 to TRBJ1-6; no clear D. The CDR3 has 14 amino acids. The V end was cut by 0 bases, the J end by 9 bases, with 12 bases between. Per germline, CDR1 GTSNPN and CDR2 SVGIG (reference sequence).

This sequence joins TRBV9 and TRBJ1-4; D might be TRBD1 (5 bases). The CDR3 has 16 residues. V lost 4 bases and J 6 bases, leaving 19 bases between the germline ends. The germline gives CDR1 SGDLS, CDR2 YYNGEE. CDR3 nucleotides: TGTGCCAGCAGCTCTGGGGCCCATAGTTTAGATGAAAAACTGTTTTTT. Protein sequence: CASSSGAHSLDEKLFF.

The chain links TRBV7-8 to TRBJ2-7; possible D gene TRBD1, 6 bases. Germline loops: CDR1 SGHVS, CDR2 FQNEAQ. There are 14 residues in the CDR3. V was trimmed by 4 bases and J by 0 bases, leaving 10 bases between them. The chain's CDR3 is CASSSYRDSYEQYF. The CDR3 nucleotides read TGTGCCAGCAGCTCCTACAGGGACTCCTACGAGCAGTACTTC.

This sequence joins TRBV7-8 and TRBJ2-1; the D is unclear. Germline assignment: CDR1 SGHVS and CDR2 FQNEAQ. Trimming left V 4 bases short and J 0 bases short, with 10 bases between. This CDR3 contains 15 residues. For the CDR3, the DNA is TGTGCCAGCAGCTCCCGGAGCAGCTCCTACAATGAGCAGTTCTTC. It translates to CASSSRSSSYNEQFF.

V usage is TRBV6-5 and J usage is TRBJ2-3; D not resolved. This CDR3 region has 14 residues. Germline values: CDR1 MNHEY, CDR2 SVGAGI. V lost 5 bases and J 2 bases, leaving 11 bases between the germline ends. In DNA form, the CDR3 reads TGTGCCAGCAGTCCAGCCATAGCCACAGATACGCAGTATTTT. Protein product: CASSPAIATDTQYF.

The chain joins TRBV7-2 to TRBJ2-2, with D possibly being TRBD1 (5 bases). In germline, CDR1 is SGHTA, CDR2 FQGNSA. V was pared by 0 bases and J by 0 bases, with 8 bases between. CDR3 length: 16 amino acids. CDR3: CASSLADIPNTGELFF. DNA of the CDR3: TGTGCCAGCAGCTTAGCGGACATACCGAACACCGGGGAGCTGTTTTTT. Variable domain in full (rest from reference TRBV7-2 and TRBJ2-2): GAGVSQSPSNKVTEKGKDVELRCDPISGHTALYWYRQSLGQGLEFLIYFQGNSAPDKSGLPSDRFSAERTGGSVSTLTIQRTQQEDSAVYLCASSLADIPNTGELFFGEGSRLTVL.

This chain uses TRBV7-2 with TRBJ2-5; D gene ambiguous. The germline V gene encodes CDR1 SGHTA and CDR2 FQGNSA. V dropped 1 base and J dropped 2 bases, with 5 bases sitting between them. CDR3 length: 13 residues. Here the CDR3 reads CASSLDSQETQYF. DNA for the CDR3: TGTGCCAGCAGCTTAGACTCACAAGAGACCCAGTACTTC.

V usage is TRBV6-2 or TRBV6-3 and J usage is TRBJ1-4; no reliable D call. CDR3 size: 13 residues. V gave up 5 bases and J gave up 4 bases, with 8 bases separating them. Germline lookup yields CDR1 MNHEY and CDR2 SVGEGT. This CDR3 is CASSRARNEKLFF. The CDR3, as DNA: TGTGCCAGCAGTCGGGCCCGTAATGAAAAACTGTTTTTT.